This record concerns one T cell receptor beta chain sequence. The antigen is undetermined. The length of the CDR3 is 11 residues. The germline V gene has CDR1 DFQATT and CDR2 SNEGSKA (reference sequence). This sample was included in a study of monozygotic twins with inflammatory bowel disease. Findings and caveats of the study: IBD-affected twins scored below their healthy co-twins in TCRbeta diversity (inverse Simpson).

Two nested PCRs, of roughly 15 and 9 cycles, processed TCRalpha and TCRbeta cDNA. With the 5' RACE reads reprocessed, TCRdb shows one record per CDR3 protein and no DNA. The listing records more than 300,000 distinct CDR3 sequences. The sample comprised blood. This clonotype originated in a human donor with ulcerative colitis or Crohn's disease, or a healthy co-twin of an affected twin (not recorded which). The chain employs TRBV20-1 and TRBJ2-5. The CDR3 region is CSALSQETQYF.